These 10 T cell receptor beta chains came from one sample sequenced in a study of T-cell reconstitution after alpha-beta-depleted transplantation in children. TCRbeta library construction was performed incorporating unique molecular identifiers. One entry per CDR3 protein results from TCRdb running MiXCR on the PCR reads. The sample records about 410,000 distinct CDR3 sequences, roughly 20% being singletons. The sample was PBMCs from the stem cell graft donor, taken from the stem cell graft. All receptors come from a human donor who donated a stem cell graft to a child with acute myeloid leukemia.

The chain links TRBV12-3 or TRBV12-4 to TRBJ1-3; no reliable D call. Trimming cost V 6 bases and J 2 bases, with 17 bases left between them. CDR3 length: 16 residues. For the CDR3, the DNA is TGTGCCAGCAGGCCAGAGGGCCCGACCCCTGGAAACACCATATATTTT. It is translated as CASRPEGPTPGNTIYF.

This clonotype was observed once. The rearrangement uses TRBV2 and TRBJ2-4, with D perhaps TRBD1 or TRBD2 (6 bases each). Trimming took 1 base from V and 9 from J, leaving 13 bases between them. Germline-derived CDR1 and CDR2 are SNHLY and FYNNEI. CDR3 size: 14 residues. CDR3 coding DNA: TGTGCCAGCAGTGAAGAGGGGGAGGTCGGCATTCAGTACTTC. Its translation: CASSEEGEVGIQYF.

The chain carries TRBV11-3 and TRBJ2-7; 7 bases line up with TRBD1. Germline V lookup: CDR1 SGHNT, CDR2 YENEEA. This CDR3 spans 15 amino acids. Trimming at V came to 5 bases and at J to 2 bases, leaving 9 bases not matched to a gene. The CDR3 DNA sequence: TGTGCCAGCAGCGGGCTGGGGCAGGGGGCCTACGAGCAGTACTTC. Encoded protein: CASSGLGQGAYEQYF.

The chain uses TRBV21-1 and TRBJ1-4. TRBV21-1 constitutes a pseudogene. This CDR3 spans 15 amino acids. The CDR3 loop is CASSKEWQYNEKLFF. In DNA form, the CDR3 reads TGTGCCAGCAGCAAAGAGTGGCAATATAATGAAAAACTGTTTTTT.

The DNA for the CDR3 is TGTGCCAGCAGTCTGCCGGGACAGGGGTCCGGGCAGCCCCAGCATTTT. Its protein product is CASSLPGQGSGQPQHF. The rearrangement links TRBV28 to TRBJ1-5; 10 bases align to TRBD1. After removal of 5 bases from V and 7 bases from J, the junction contained 11 bases not matched to a gene. Per germline, CDR1 MDHEN and CDR2 SYDVKM. This CDR3 contains 16 residues. Drawing the rest from reference TRBV28 and TRBJ1-5, the complete variable domain is DVKVTQSSRYLVKRTGEKVFLECVQDMDHENMFWYRQDPGLGLRLIYFSYDVKMKEKGDIPEGYSVSREKKERFSLILESASTNQTSMYLCASSLPGQGSGQPQHFGDGTRLSIL.

This sequence joins TRBV7-9 and TRBJ2-1; D tentatively reads TRBD1 or TRBD2 (6 bases each). Per the germline V gene, CDR1 is SEHNR and CDR2 is FQNEAQ (reference sequence). Trimming shortened V by 7 bases and J by 5 bases, and 24 bases separated the two germline ends. The CDR3 is 17 residues long. CDR3 nucleotides: TGTGCCAGCAACAGCAAAGTGGGGGGCGCGGGGAACAATGAGCAGTTCTTC. Translated: CASNSKVGGAGNNEQFF.

J is TRBJ2-7 and V is TRBV12-3 or TRBV12-4; the D gene is possibly TRBD1 (6 bases). CDR3 length: 15 amino acids. V lost 4 bases to trimming and J lost 0 bases, with 13 bases between them. The CDR3 region has the DNA TGTGCCAGCAGTTCCTCAGGGGTGAGCTCCTACGAGCAGTACTTC. This encodes CASSSSGVSSYEQYF.

The chain couples TRBV25-1 to TRBJ2-7; D is undetermined. Trimming left V 1 base short and J 7 bases short, with 8 bases between. Germline lookup yields CDR1 MGHDK and CDR2 SYGVNS. The CDR3 is made up of 12 amino acids. In DNA, the CDR3 is TGTGCCAGCAGTGAATCCGGACCAGAGCAGTACTTC. Translation: CASSESGPEQYF.

This clonotype was observed a handful of times. The chain has TRBV12-3 or TRBV12-4 and TRBJ1-1; D unresolved. Trimming left V 3 bases short and J 4 bases short, with 9 bases between. The CDR3 totals 13 residues. In DNA form, the CDR3 reads TGTGCCAGCAGTTTTTCGACGCGCACTGAAGCTTTCTTT. This sequence encodes CASSFSTRTEAFF.

V is TRBV6-2 or TRBV6-3 and J is TRBJ2-1; D is possibly TRBD1 (6 bases). Germline V gene data show CDR1 as MNHEY and CDR2 as SVGEGT. Trimming stripped 6 bases from V and 9 bases from J, with 24 bases between. This CDR3 comprises 16 residues. This CDR3 reads CASSPPRILVDSEQFF. The DNA for the CDR3 is TGTGCCAGCAGCCCCCCCCGGATCTTGGTGGACAGTGAGCAGTTCTTC.